The 25 T cell receptor beta chains given below trace back to one sample, sequenced in a study of vaccination effects on CD4 cells after COVID-19. Antigen-specific CD4+ T cells were first expanded with viral peptide pools by the ViraFEST assay and only then sequenced. CD4+ T cells were isolated after roughly nine days of culture. Nucleocapsid antibody tests were negative, and the vaccine recipients had no prior SARS-CoV-2 infection. These receptors are not linked to any known antigen. Sequenced by immunoSEQ multiplex PCR; TCRdb stores in-frame clones only, minus some. The table records tens of thousands of clones, 60% to 85% of them present only once. The source was CD4+ T cells from PBMCs cultured with SARS-CoV-2 spike peptides, collected before COVID-19 vaccination. These receptors were collected from a human donor who received a COVID-19 vaccine.

The J gene is TRBJ1-3, the V gene TRBV24-1, with 7 bases aligning to TRBD1. Germline CDR1 KGHDR, CDR2 SFDVKD. The length of the CDR3 is 15 residues. With V trimmed by 2 bases and J by 4 bases, 4 bases remained unmatched. The CDR3 nucleotides are TGTGCCACCAGTGATTCGACAGGGACCGGAAACACCATATATTTT. Translated, it gives CATSDSTGTGNTIYF.

The chain uses TRBV10-3 and TRBJ2-5; possible D gene TRBD1, 6 bases. Looked up from germline, CDR1 is ENHRY and CDR2 is SYGVKD. V gave up 6 bases and J gave up 5 bases, with 10 bases separating them. This CDR3 spans 12 amino acids. CDR3 amino acids: CAISQDRETQYF. For the CDR3, the DNA is TGTGCCATCAGCCAAGACAGGGAGACCCAGTACTTC.

The rearrangement uses TRBV5-1 and TRBJ2-7, with TRBD2 matching 8 bases. Looked up from germline, CDR1 is SGHRS and CDR2 is YFSETQ. CDR3 length equals 14 residues. With V trimmed by 4 bases and J by 5 bases, 8 bases remained unmatched. The CDR3 nucleotides read TGCGCCAGCAGCGAGCGGGGGTTTTCCGACGAGCAGTACGTC. This gives the protein CASSERGFSDEQYV.

As DNA, the CDR3 is TGTGCCAGCTCACCACTTGGACTAGGGAGGCCAAATGAGCAGTTCTTC. Translation: CASSPLGLGRPNEQFF. The chain carries TRBV18 and TRBJ2-1; 7 nucleotides line up with TRBD2. V shed 1 base and J 7 bases; nucleotides not matched to a gene: 10. The CDR3 is 16 amino acids. CDR1 KGHSH and CDR2 LQKENI come from the germline V gene.

The V and J genes are TRBV9 and TRBJ2-5, with 10 bases aligning to TRBD1. The CDR3 has 17 residues. Trimming removed 0 bases from V and 2 bases from J; junction bases left unmatched: 7. Germline CDR1 is SGDLS and CDR2 is YYNGEE. Written as DNA, the CDR3 is TGTGCCAGCAGCGTAGGCCTTACGGACAGGGGGCAAGAGACCCAGTACTTC. Its protein product is CASSVGLTDRGQETQYF.

This rearrangement joins TRBV12-5 to TRBJ1-1; TRBD1 matches 9 bases. V was pared by 6 bases and J by 4 bases, with 12 bases of the junction left unmatched. Germline CDR1 LGHNT, CDR2 FRNRAP. This CDR3 region has 16 residues. The CDR3 sequence is CASGPILRGQGTEAFF. The DNA for the CDR3 is TGTGCTAGTGGCCCAATCTTACGGGGACAGGGCACTGAAGCTTTCTTT.

The rearrangement links TRBV5-1 to TRBJ2-3; TRBD1 is a possible D gene (6 bases). Germline V gives CDR1 SGHRS, CDR2 YFSETQ. The CDR3 contains 14 residues. V shed 3 bases and J shed 3 bases, with 11 bases lying between them. CDR3 in DNA: TGCGCCAGCAGCTGGACAGTCGGGACAGATACGCAGTATTTT. It translates to CASSWTVGTDTQYF.

This chain connects TRBV4-2 to TRBJ2-3, with TRBD2 matching 9 bases. Germline CDR1 LGHNA, CDR2 YNFKEQ. This CDR3 contains 16 residues. J was trimmed by 4 bases and V by 0 bases; bases with no gene match: 5. The chain's CDR3 is CASSQDRGGGADTQYF. The CDR3 nucleotides read TGTGCCAGCAGCCAAGATAGGGGCGGGGGGGCAGATACGCAGTATTTT.

The chain combines TRBV5-1 with TRBJ1-3, with 9 bases matching TRBD1. With V trimmed by 4 bases and J by 1 base, 6 bases remained unmatched. The CDR3 length is 16 residues. Per the germline V gene, CDR1 is SGHRS and CDR2 is YFSETQ. This CDR3 is CASSPGQGSSGNTIYF. The CDR3, as DNA: TGCGCCAGCAGCCCGGGACAGGGATCTTCTGGAAACACCATATATTTT. Drawing the rest from reference TRBV5-1 and TRBJ1-3, the complete variable domain is KAGVTQTPRYLIKTRGQQVTLSCSPISGHRSVSWYQQTPGQGLQFLFEYFSETQRNKGNFPGRFSGRQFSNSRSEMNVSTLELGDSALYLCASSPGQGSSGNTIYFGEGSWLTVV.

The J gene is TRBJ1-3, the V gene TRBV2; D remains unclear. Germline CDR1 reads SNHLY; CDR2 reads FYNNEI. V lost 0 bases, J lost 4 bases, and 10 bases lay in between. There are 15 residues in the CDR3. For the CDR3, the DNA is TGTGCCAGCAGTGAAGCGGGGTTAGGGGGAAACACCATATATTTT. Residues: CASSEAGLGGNTIYF.

The V gene is TRBV7-2, the J gene TRBJ2-3; no clear D gene. The germline V gene has CDR1 SGHTA and CDR2 FQGNSA. The V and J ends lost 4 bases and 4 bases respectively, with 6 bases between them. This CDR3 has 12 residues. CDR3 nucleotides: TGTGCCAGCAGCTCCTTTTCAGATACGCAGTATTTT. Residues: CASSSFSDTQYF.

This chain links TRBV2 with TRBJ2-1; D perhaps matches TRBD1 (6 bases). V was cut by 1 base and J by 10 bases, with 11 bases left in between. There are 13 residues in the CDR3. CDR1 is SNHLY and CDR2 is FYNNEI in the germline V gene. Written as DNA, the CDR3 is TGTGCCAGCAGTGAAGATCGGACAGACGAGCAGTTCTTC. Encoded protein: CASSEDRTDEQFF.

The rearrangement joins TRBV5-1 to TRBJ1-1, with 9 bases fitting TRBD1. The CDR3 is 15 amino acids. Germline lookup yields CDR1 SGHRS and CDR2 YFSETQ. V lost 4 bases, J lost 5 bases, and 9 bases stayed unmatched. CDR3 nucleotides: TGCGCCAGCAGCCCTCAAGGGACAGGGATGACTGAAGCTTTCTTT. Amino acid sequence: CASSPQGTGMTEAFF.

This chain uses TRBV6-5 with TRBJ2-5; no clear D gene. The CDR3 has 11 residues. The ends were cut back, 3 bases at V and 8 bases at J, with 7 bases in the middle. Germline CDR1 and CDR2: MNHEY and SVGAGI. The CDR3 nucleotides read TGTGCCAGCAGTTATTACCCTACCCAGTACTTC. Its translation is CASSYYPTQYF.

The genes are TRBV5-1 and TRBJ2-6, with unresolved D. The germline V gene has CDR1 SGHRS and CDR2 YFSETQ. CDR3 length: 16 amino acids. Trimming took 2 bases from V and 0 from J, leaving 9 bases between them. This chain's CDR3 is CASSFTHSSGANVLTF. The CDR3 DNA is TGCGCCAGCAGCTTTACGCACAGCTCTGGGGCCAACGTCCTGACTTTC. Combining the CDR3 with reference TRBV5-1 and TRBJ2-6 gives the whole variable domain KAGVTQTPRYLIKTRGQQVTLSCSPISGHRSVSWYQQTPGQGLQFLFEYFSETQRNKGNFPGRFSGRQFSNSRSEMNVSTLELGDSALYLCASSFTHSSGANVLTFGAGSRLTVL.

V gene TRBV19 combines with J gene TRBJ2-4; D tentatively reads TRBD1 or TRBD2 (5 bases each). Trimming removed 5 bases at V and 13 bases at J, with 12 bases between. Germline values: CDR1 LNHDA, CDR2 SQIVND (reference sequence). The CDR3 has 11 amino acids. This CDR3 is CASSAGTSQYF. CDR3 DNA: TGTGCCAGTAGTGCCGGGACCTCGCAGTACTTC.

The V call is TRBV7-2, the J call TRBJ2-5; D is unresolved. Trimming stripped 2 bases from V and 5 bases from J, with 9 bases between. Per germline, CDR1 SGHTA and CDR2 FQGNSA. This CDR3 has 13 residues. The CDR3, as DNA: TGTGCCAGCAGCTTAAACCTCGGGGAGACCCAGTACTTC. Residues: CASSLNLGETQYF.

The gene calls are TRBV5-1 and TRBJ2-1, with 8 bases identical to TRBD1. The trim removed 0 bases at V and 6 bases at J, leaving 5 bases unmatched. Germline assignment: CDR1 SGHRS and CDR2 YFSETQ. The CDR3 has 15 residues. The CDR3 DNA reads TGCGCCAGCAGCTTGGCTACAGGGGGGATCAATGAGCAGTTCTTC. Translation gives CASSLATGGINEQFF.

The chain links TRBV6-1 to TRBJ2-2; D gene uncertain. The V end lost 1 base, the J end lost 4 bases, and 7 bases lay between the germline ends. CDR1 and CDR2 (germline): MNHNS, SASEGT. CDR3 length: 14 residues. In nucleotides, the CDR3 is TGTGCCAGCAGTGAAGTCCCAAGCACCGGGGAGCTGTTTTTT. Translating gives CASSEVPSTGELFF.

The chain joins TRBV25-1 to TRBJ2-5; no clear D. The germline V gene encodes CDR1 MGHDK and CDR2 SYGVNS. The length of the CDR3 is 14 residues. Between the trimmed V and J ends, which lost 0 bases and 7 bases, there was a span of 12 bases. CDR3 DNA: TGTGCCAGCAGTGAATACGGCCGGCGAGGGACCCAGTACTTC. Translation gives CASSEYGRRGTQYF.

The chain recombines TRBV5-1 with TRBJ2-7, with D unclear. Germline lookup yields CDR1 SGHRS and CDR2 YFSETQ. The CDR3 is 14 residues long. The V end was cut by 0 bases, the J end by 0 bases, with 7 bases between. For the CDR3, the DNA is TGCGCCAGCAGCTTGGCCGGAAGCTCCTACGAGCAGTACGTC. Its translation is CASSLAGSSYEQYV.

The chain is built from TRBV7-3 and TRBJ2-3; TRBD2 aligns across 9 bases. V was pared by 2 bases and J by 2 bases, with 5 bases of the junction left unmatched. Germline V lookup: CDR1 SGHTA, CDR2 FQGTGA. The CDR3 runs to 16 residues. In DNA, the CDR3 is TGTGCCAGCAGCTTAGCGGGGGGGCGGAACACAGATACGCAGTATTTT. Translated, it gives CASSLAGGRNTDTQYF.

In its sample, this clone was seen once. The chain links TRBV9 to TRBJ2-3; D is possibly TRBD2 (6 bases). This CDR3 contains 16 residues. Trimming removed 4 bases at V and 0 bases at J, with 15 bases between. Per germline, CDR1 SGDLS and CDR2 YYNGEE. CDR3 protein: CASSPSLRGSTDTQYF. CDR3 bases: TGTGCCAGCAGCCCCTCTCTCCGGGGGAGCACAGATACGCAGTATTTT.

The chain links TRBV3-1 (or the pseudogene TRBV3-2) to TRBJ1-6, with a tentative D call TRBD1 (5 bases). With 1 base removed from V and 8 bases from J, the gap between germline ends came to 15 bases. Per germline, CDR1 LGHDT and CDR2 YNNKEL (reference sequence). The CDR3 spans 16 residues. As DNA, the CDR3 is TGTGCCAGCAGCCAAGGGGTTGGGACGTCGGATTCACCCCTCCACTTT. Residues: CASSQGVGTSDSPLHF.

This clone was detected a few times. The chain has TRBV2 and TRBJ1-2; 9 nucleotides match TRBD1. J lost 6 bases, V lost 4 bases, and 6 bases had no gene match. This CDR3 comprises 14 residues. Germline V gives CDR1 SNHLY, CDR2 FYNNEI. CDR3 sequence reads: CASSGSWTGDGYTF. The CDR3 DNA is TGTGCCAGCAGTGGATCATGGACAGGGGATGGCTACACCTTC.